The 10 T cell receptor beta chains reported below all come from one sample, sequenced in a study of Graves' ophthalmopathy and Graves' hyperthyroidism. Investigators amplified TCR beta CDR3 regions from RNA transcripts. The workflow started with a first-round RT-PCR run with HTBI primers and then moved on to a second-round multiplex PCR. A single record per CDR3 protein comes from TCRdb applying MiXCR to the multiplex PCR reads. Of roughly 380,000 distinct CDR3 sequences listed, approximately 15% are singletons. The sample comprised peripheral blood. Receptors were obtained from a woman aged 18-29 years with stable Graves' hyperthyroidism.

This clonotype was found many times. CDR3 residues: CASSVTGGGARVDSPLHF. For the CDR3, the DNA is TGTGCCAGCAGCGTAACCGGTGGCGGGGCCCGTGTGGATTCACCCCTCCACTTT. The chain joins TRBV9 to TRBJ1-6; maybe TRBD1 (5 bases). The length of the CDR3 is 18 residues. CDR1 and CDR2 (germline): SGDLS, YYNGEE. The germline V and J ends were trimmed by 1 base and 8 bases, with 22 bases remaining between them. Looking up the rest from reference TRBV9 and TRBJ1-6 gives the full variable domain: DSGVTQTPKHLITATGQRVTLRCSPRSGDLSVYWYQQSLDQGLQFLIQYYNGEERAKGNILERFSAQQFPDLHSELNLSSLELGDSALYFCASSVTGGGARVDSPLHFGNGTRLTVT.

This chain connects TRBV12-5 to TRBJ2-7; no clear D gene. Germline CDR1 reads LGHNT; CDR2 reads FRNRAP. The CDR3 totals 15 residues. Trimming stripped 0 bases from V and 4 bases from J, with 13 bases between. This CDR3 reads CASGLVIGRDYEQYF. The CDR3 DNA follows: TGTGCTAGTGGTTTGGTAATTGGGCGAGATTACGAGCAGTACTTC.

A few counts support this clonotype. This sequence joins TRBV19 and TRBJ2-7; TRBD2 is a possible D gene (6 bases). Germline CDR1 reads LNHDA; CDR2 reads SQIVND (reference sequence). CDR3 length equals 15 residues. The V and J ends lost 0 bases and 1 base respectively, with 10 bases between them. As DNA, the CDR3 is TGTGCCAGTAGTATAGAGGGGGACTTGTCCTACGAGCAGTACTTC. It yields the protein CASSIEGDLSYEQYF. The full variable domain, in which reference TRBV19 and TRBJ2-7 provide the parts outside the CDR3, is DGGITQSPKYLFRKEGQNVTLSCEQNLNHDAMYWYRQDPGQGLRLIYYSQIVNDFQKGDIAEGYSVSREKKESFPLTVTSAQKNPTAFYLCASSIEGDLSYEQYFGPGTRLTVT.

This clonotype has ten or more counts. The chain carries TRBV7-3 and TRBJ1-1; a weak D match, TRBD1 (6 bases). From germline, CDR1 is SGHTA and CDR2 FQGTGA. The CDR3 is 15 amino acids. Trimming took off 4 bases at V and 3 bases at J, with 15 bases between the two ends. The CDR3 reads CASSSGHLRDTEAFF. The CDR3 bases are TGTGCCAGCAGCTCGGGACACTTACGGGACACTGAAGCTTTCTTT. Based on the CDR3 plus reference TRBV7-3 and TRBJ1-1, the full variable domain is GAGVSQTPSNKVTEKGKYVELRCDPISGHTALYWYRQSLGQGPEFLIYFQGTGAADDSGLPNDRFFAVRPEGSVSTLKIQRTERGDSAVYLCASSSGHLRDTEAFFGQGTRLTVV.

The chain's CDR3 is CASSFSGGRYEQYF. DNA of the CDR3: TGTGCCAGCAGCTTTAGCGGGGGCCGATACGAGCAGTACTTC. The chain couples TRBV5-6 to TRBJ2-7; 9 bases map to TRBD2. CDR1 and CDR2 from the germline V gene are SGHDT and YYEEEE. V gave up 2 bases and J gave up 4 bases; unmatched junction bases: 4. This CDR3 region has 14 residues.

This clonotype came up many times. The V call is TRBV15, the J call TRBJ2-7, with a tentative D call TRBD2 (5 bases). Germline V gene lookup returns CDR1 LNHNV and CDR2 YYDKDF (reference sequence). CDR3 length: 16 residues. The V end was cut by 0 bases, the J end by 1 base, with 13 bases between. The DNA for the CDR3 is TGTGCCACCAGCAGAGATGGAGGACTTGGATCCTACGAGCAGTACTTC. Residues: CATSRDGGLGSYEQYF. Complete variable domain (other parts from reference TRBV15 and TRBJ2-7): DAMVIQNPRYQVTQFGKPVTLSCSQTLNHNVMYWYQQKSSQAPKLLFHYYDKDFNNEADTPDNFQSRRPNTSFCFLDIRSPGLGDTAMYLCATSRDGGLGSYEQYFGPGTRLTVT.

This rearrangement joins TRBV2 to TRBJ1-1; no firm D call. Trimming shortened V by 3 bases and J by 6 bases, and 17 bases separated the two germline ends. CDR1 and CDR2 (germline): SNHLY, FYNNEI. The CDR3 is made up of 15 amino acids. The CDR3 spells CASSEAQLGFSEAFF. CDR3 sequence (DNA): TGTGCCAGCAGTGAGGCGCAGCTTGGGTTCTCTGAAGCTTTCTTT.

A note on this clonotype: A much larger clone is a single base away; this may be a read error. The conserved phenylalanine or tryptophan normally closing the CDR3 is absent here, so this likely arose from a read error. The chain couples TRBV7-2 to TRBJ1-5; 7 bases are a match to TRBD1. Trimming at V came to 2 bases and at J to 5 bases, leaving 6 bases not matched to a gene. The CDR3 length is 15 residues. The germline CDR1 and CDR2 sequences are SGHTA and FQGNSA. The CDR3 spells CASSLRGGRDQPQHS. The CDR3 DNA reads TGTGCCAGCAGCTTAAGAGGGGGCCGGGATCAGCCCCAGCATTCT.

In this sample, this clonotype turned up many times. The rearrangement joins TRBV7-9 to TRBJ1-1; D perhaps matches TRBD1 (6 bases). The CDR3 contains 14 residues. V lost 5 bases, J lost 2 bases, and 12 bases lay in between. Germline loops: CDR1 SEHNR, CDR2 FQNEAQ (reference sequence). The CDR3: CASSVRTENTEAFF. CDR3 sequence (DNA): TGTGCCAGCAGCGTCCGGACAGAAAACACTGAAGCTTTCTTT. The variable domain in full, completed from reference TRBV7-9 and TRBJ1-1, reads DTGVSQNPRHKITKRGQNVTFRCDPISEHNRLYWYRQTLGQGPEFLTYFQNEAQLEKSRLLSDRFSAERPKGSFSTLEIQRTEQGDSAMYLCASSVRTENTEAFFGQGTRLTVV.

The V gene is TRBV6-1, the J gene TRBJ1-2, with 8 bases lining up with TRBD1. After removal of 3 bases from V and 2 bases from J, the junction contained 5 bases not matched to a gene. The CDR3 contains 15 residues. Germline loops: CDR1 MNHNS, CDR2 SASEGT. As DNA, the CDR3 is TGTGCCAGCAGTGAGACAGGGGCGACGAACTATGGCTACACCTTC. It encodes CASSETGATNYGYTF.